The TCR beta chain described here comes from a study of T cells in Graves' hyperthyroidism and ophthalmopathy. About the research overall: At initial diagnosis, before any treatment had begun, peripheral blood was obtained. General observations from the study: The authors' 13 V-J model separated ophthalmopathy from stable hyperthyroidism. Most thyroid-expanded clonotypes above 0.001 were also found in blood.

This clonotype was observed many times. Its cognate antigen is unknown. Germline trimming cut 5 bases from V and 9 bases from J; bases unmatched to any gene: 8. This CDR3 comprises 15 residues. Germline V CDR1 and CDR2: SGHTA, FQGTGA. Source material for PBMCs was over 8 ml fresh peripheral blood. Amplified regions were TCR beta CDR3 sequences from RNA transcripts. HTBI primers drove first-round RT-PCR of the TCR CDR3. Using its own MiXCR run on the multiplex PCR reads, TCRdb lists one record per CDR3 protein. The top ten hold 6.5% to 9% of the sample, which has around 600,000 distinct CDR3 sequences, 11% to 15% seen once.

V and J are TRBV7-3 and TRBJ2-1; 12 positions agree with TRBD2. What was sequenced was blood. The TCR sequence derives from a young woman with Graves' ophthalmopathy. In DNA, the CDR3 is TGTGCCAGCAGCCTTCGAGGGACTAGCGGGCCTGAGCAGTTCTTC. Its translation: CASSLRGTSGPEQFF.